This T cell receptor beta chain was sequenced during a study of high-grade serous ovarian cancer treatment subgroups. Data came from immunoSEQ multiplex PCR; TCRdb stores just in-frame clones and leaves some out. The sample records roughly 10,000 clones, roughly 70% being singletons. Looked up from germline, CDR1 is GTSNPN and CDR2 is SVGIG (reference sequence). CDR3 length: 13 amino acids. The V gene end was trimmed by 4 bases and the J gene end by 5 bases; junction bases not matched to a gene: 5. The tumor samples were collected prior to definitive surgery or chemotherapy. The clonotype was recovered from a human donor with high-grade serous ovarian cancer. The V call is TRBV30, the J call TRBJ1-3; TRBD1 agrees at 7 bases. Material for sequencing was tumor tissue. The CDR3 sequence: CAWNRGERNTIYF. The DNA for the CDR3 is TGTGCCTGGAACAGGGGCGAACGAAACACCATATATTTT.